What follows are 30 T cell receptor beta chains derived from one specimen sequenced in a study of T cell responses to AZD1222 COVID-19 vaccine. Assay used: immunoSEQ multiplex PCR; TCRdb lists only in-frame clones, some missing. The table includes fewer than 120,000 clones, around 90% detected once. The sample consisted of peripheral blood, taken on day 0 of AZD1222 vaccination. Receptor source: an adult in good health.

This chain links TRBV5-4 with TRBJ1-1; D unresolved. The CDR3 length is 15 residues. Germline-derived CDR1 and CDR2 are SGHNT and YYREEE (reference sequence). Between the trimmed V and J ends, which lost 0 bases and 5 bases, there was a span of 14 bases. DNA of the CDR3: TGTGCCAGCAGCTTGGGTTTTGGGGTGGGTACTGAAGCTTTCTTT. This translates into CASSLGFGVGTEAFF.

This clone is labeled medium-sized. The chain has TRBV4-1 and TRBJ2-7; D tentatively fits TRBD1 or TRBD2 (5 bases each). Germline CDR1 MGHRA, CDR2 YSYEKL. With 2 bases removed from V and 0 bases from J, the gap between germline ends came to 8 bases. CDR3 size: 14 residues. The CDR3 sequence: CASSQSGGSYEQYF. CDR3 in DNA: TGCGCCAGCAGCCAAAGTGGGGGCTCCTACGAGCAGTACTTC.

The chain combines TRBV9 with TRBJ2-3; D ambiguous. V was trimmed by 4 bases and J by 5 bases, leaving 8 bases between them. Germline CDR1 SGDLS, CDR2 YYNGEE. The CDR3 length is 12 residues. CDR3 bases: TGTGCCAGCAGCTCGTCGAGAGATACGCAGTATTTT. Protein product: CASSSSRDTQYF.

V gene TRBV6-6 combines with J gene TRBJ1-1, with D uncertain. Trimming pared 2 bases from V and 5 bases from J, leaving 12 bases between. CDR3 size: 14 residues. CDR1 and CDR2 (germline): MNHNY, SVGAGI (reference sequence). The DNA for the CDR3 is TGTGCCAGCAGTTACGTGGGCCCGGGTACTGAAGCTTTCTTT. Encoded protein: CASSYVGPGTEAFF.

CDR3 sequence: CASSLEAAGGHEQYF. The CDR3, as DNA: TGCGCCAGCAGCTTGGAGGCGGCGGGGGGCCACGAGCAGTACTTC. The V call is TRBV5-1, the J call TRBJ2-7; TRBD2 agrees at 8 bases. CDR3 size: 15 residues. Germline CDR1 SGHRS, CDR2 YFSETQ. J was trimmed by 5 bases and V by 0 bases; bases with no gene match: 7.

The chain joins TRBV27 to TRBJ1-2; D is unresolved. Trimming took off 6 bases at V and 0 bases at J, with 8 bases between the two ends. CDR3 length equals 13 residues. Germline loops: CDR1 MNHEY, CDR2 SMNVEV (reference sequence). CDR3 amino acids: CASRDGANYGYTF. Written as DNA, the CDR3 is TGTGCCAGCAGGGACGGAGCTAACTATGGCTACACCTTC.

This clone appeared a few times. The chain joins TRBV2 to TRBJ2-7, with D unresolved. Trimming removed 6 bases at V and 6 bases at J, with 9 bases between. The CDR3 has 11 residues. Germline CDR1 is SNHLY and CDR2 is FYNNEI. The CDR3 loop reads CASSEPAEQYF. For the CDR3, the DNA is TGTGCCAGCAGCGAACCGGCCGAGCAGTACTTC.

The V and J genes are TRBV6-7 and TRBJ1-4, with 9 bases fitting TRBD1. TRBV6-7 is an ORF; its function is uncertain. V shed 5 bases and J 3 bases; nucleotides not matched to a gene: 13. The CDR3 is 18 amino acids. The CDR3 loop is CASSQAGTGHSANEKLFF. The CDR3 DNA reads TGTGCCAGCAGTCAGGCCGGGACAGGGCATTCTGCTAATGAAAAACTGTTTTTT.

J is TRBJ2-3 and V is TRBV5-1, with D maybe TRBD2 (5 bases). This CDR3 has 16 residues. V gave up 0 bases and J gave up 5 bases, with 16 bases separating them. Germline CDR1 reads SGHRS; CDR2 reads YFSETQ. The CDR3 coding sequence is TGCGCCAGCAGCTTGGAGGGAGCCCACACGGAAGATACGCAGTATTTT. Protein: CASSLEGAHTEDTQYF.

The CDR3 nucleotides are TGTGCCAGCAGTACCCCTAGCGGGGGGGTCAAAGGGGAGACCCAGTACTTC. Translated, it gives CASSTPSGGVKGETQYF. The J gene is TRBJ2-5, the V gene TRBV28; 12 positions agree with TRBD2. Germline V CDR1 and CDR2: MDHEN, SYDVKM. The CDR3 sequence is 17 residues long. V shed 5 bases, J shed 5 bases, and the junction held 12 bases outside the gene matches. The variable domain in full, with the rest retrieved from reference TRBV28 and TRBJ2-5, is DVKVTQSSRYLVKRTGEKVFLECVQDMDHENMFWYRQDPGLGLRLIYFSYDVKMKEKGDIPEGYSVSREKKERFSLILESASTNQTSMYLCASSTPSGGVKGETQYFGPGTRLLVL.

The table lists this clone with a count of one. The V gene is TRBV10-3, the J gene TRBJ1-4, with TRBD1 matching 7 bases. Unmatched junction bases numbered 8, after V lost 5 bases and J lost 5 bases. Per the germline V gene, CDR1 is ENHRY and CDR2 is SYGVKD. This CDR3 contains 15 residues. The CDR3 sequence: CAISNLGQQNEKLFF. The CDR3 nucleotides read TGTGCCATCAGTAACCTGGGACAGCAGAATGAAAAACTGTTTTTT.

V and J are TRBV5-1 and TRBJ2-3; 12 bases line up with TRBD2. CDR3 length: 17 residues. CDR1 is SGHRS and CDR2 is YFSETQ in the germline V gene. Trimming removed 1 base from V and 4 bases from J; junction bases left unmatched: 7. CDR3 sequence: CASSLPSGGAVADTQYF. DNA of the CDR3: TGCGCCAGCAGCTTGCCTAGCGGGGGGGCCGTGGCAGATACGCAGTATTTT.

This chain connects TRBV3-1 (or the pseudogene TRBV3-2) to TRBJ1-1, with unresolved D. V lost 1 base, J lost 1 base, and 10 bases lay in between. The V gene's germline CDR1 is LGHDT and CDR2 YNNKEL (reference sequence). The CDR3 runs 15 residues. As DNA, the CDR3 is TGTGCCAGCAGCCAAGGCTACGGAGAGAACACTGAAGCTTTCTTT. This codes for CASSQGYGENTEAFF.

The V and J genes are TRBV6-5 and TRBJ1-1, with D unresolved. This CDR3 contains 13 residues. Germline V lookup: CDR1 MNHEY, CDR2 SVGAGI. Trimming pared 5 bases from V and 3 bases from J, leaving 10 bases between. The CDR3 here is CASSPDLDTEAFF. CDR3 DNA: TGTGCCAGCAGTCCCGACTTGGACACTGAAGCTTTCTTT.

J is TRBJ1-1 and V is TRBV5-4, with D unresolved. Trimming removed 0 bases from V and 4 bases from J, with 7 bases in between. This CDR3 has 13 residues. Per the germline V gene, CDR1 is SGHNT and CDR2 is YYREEE (reference sequence). CDR3 protein: CASSLGQSTEAFF. CDR3 DNA: TGTGCCAGCAGCTTGGGGCAGAGCACTGAAGCTTTCTTT.

The CDR3 is CASSPGRYRAFF. The CDR3 nucleotides read TGTGCCAGTAGTCCCGGACGGTACCGGGCTTTCTTT. The chain joins TRBV19 to TRBJ1-1; D is unresolved. The CDR3 is 12 amino acids. Looked up from germline, CDR1 is LNHDA and CDR2 is SQIVND (reference sequence). The V end lost 5 bases, the J end lost 11 bases, and 15 bases lay between the germline ends.

The chain is built from TRBV6-2 or TRBV6-3 and TRBJ2-7; TRBD2 agrees at 11 bases. Trimming cost V 2 bases and J 4 bases; bases outside gene matches: 13. Germline V gene sequence: CDR1 MNHEY, CDR2 SVGEGT. CDR3 length: 18 amino acids. CDR3 nucleotides: TGTGCCAGCAGTTACCTCCCTAGCGGGGGGAACTTTGGTTACGAGCAGTACTTC. Its protein product is CASSYLPSGGNFGYEQYF.

The J gene is TRBJ1-1, the V gene TRBV28; D possibly corresponds to TRBD1 (5 bases). This CDR3 spans 13 amino acids. Trimming left V 6 bases short and J 5 bases short, with 13 bases between. From germline, CDR1 is MDHEN and CDR2 SYDVKM. The CDR3 DNA sequence: TGTGCCAGCAGGGCGGAGGGGCCTACTGAAGCTTTCTTT. This sequence encodes CASRAEGPTEAFF.

In the case of this clone: This sample includes further DNA sequences coding for the same CDR3. The chain recombines TRBV30 with TRBJ1-6; D remains unclear. V dropped 0 bases and J dropped 10 bases, with 13 bases sitting between them. CDR1 is GTSNPN and CDR2 is SVGIG in the germline V gene (reference sequence). The CDR3 runs to 14 residues. The CDR3 here is CAWSVDGILSPLHF. The CDR3 DNA follows: TGTGCCTGGAGTGTTGATGGAATCCTGTCACCCCTCCACTTT.

This clone was seen a single time. V usage is TRBV7-2 and J usage is TRBJ1-3, with TRBD1 as a possible D gene (5 bases). The V and J ends lost 3 bases and 2 bases respectively, with 8 bases between them. The CDR3 is made up of 14 amino acids. From germline, CDR1 is SGHTA and CDR2 FQGNSA. CDR3 nucleotides: TGTGCCAGCAGCTTTGGGGGGGCTGGAAACACCATATATTTT. It yields the protein CASSFGGAGNTIYF.

This rearrangement joins TRBV28 to TRBJ2-7; D remains unclear. The CDR3 is made up of 15 amino acids. Trimming cost V 9 bases and J 7 bases, with 25 bases left between them. Germline V CDR1 and CDR2: MDHEN, SYDVKM. CDR3 in DNA: TGTGCCAGTCGTGGTGGCGACACACTCGTGAGGGAGCAGTACTTC. Protein: CASRGGDTLVREQYF. The full variable domain, rest sourced from reference TRBV28 and TRBJ2-7, is DVKVTQSSRYLVKRTGEKVFLECVQDMDHENMFWYRQDPGLGLRLIYFSYDVKMKEKGDIPEGYSVSREKKERFSLILESASTNQTSMYLCASRGGDTLVREQYFGPGTRLTVT.

V and J are TRBV19 and TRBJ1-2; D perhaps matches TRBD1 (6 bases). Deletions cut 7 bases from V and 2 bases from J, with 20 bases between. The CDR3 loop spans 16 amino acids. Germline V gene data show CDR1 as LNHDA and CDR2 as SQIVND (reference sequence). CDR3 in amino acids: CASTGDPGQGNYGYTF. CDR3 DNA sequence: TGTGCCAGTACCGGAGATCCTGGGCAGGGGAACTATGGCTACACCTTC.

This rearrangement joins TRBV7-9 to TRBJ1-5, with D maybe TRBD1 (5 bases). Germline CDR1 is SEHNR and CDR2 is FQNEAQ (reference sequence). The ends were cut back, 6 bases at V and 3 bases at J, with 18 bases in the middle. The CDR3 contains 16 residues. The DNA for the CDR3 is TGTGCCAGCAGTGGGGGGTTGAGCAATGCCAATCAGCCCCAGCATTTT. It specifies CASSGGLSNANQPQHF.

The chain combines TRBV12-3 or TRBV12-4 with TRBJ1-1; D is possibly TRBD1 (5 bases). V was cut by 1 base and J by 7 bases, with 10 bases left in between. This CDR3 region has 13 residues. The CDR3 sequence: CASSLGRGIEAFF. As DNA, the CDR3 is TGTGCCAGCAGTTTAGGGCGGGGGATTGAAGCTTTCTTT.

The rearrangement links TRBV19 to TRBJ1-2; no reliable D call. V lost 3 bases to trimming and J lost 4 bases, with 9 bases between them. Germline V gene data show CDR1 as LNHDA and CDR2 as SQIVND (reference sequence). This CDR3 spans 13 amino acids. CDR3 sequence reads: CASSIGIFYGYTF. For the CDR3, the DNA is TGTGCCAGTAGTATTGGCATATTCTATGGCTACACCTTC.

The chain joins TRBV7-5 to TRBJ1-1; TRBD1, the table's D call, lacks a check against the DNA. TRBV7-5 is a documented pseudogene. The CDR3 consists of 13 residues. The CDR3 protein is CVRSLGHWRRAFF. The CDR3, as DNA: TGTGTCAGAAGCTTGGGACACTGGCGGAGAGCTTTCTTT.

The chain carries TRBV23-1 and TRBJ1-4; D is unclear. TRBV23-1 is annotated as an ORF whose role is uncertain. The CDR3 is made up of 10 amino acids. V shed 11 bases and J shed 10 bases, with 11 bases lying between them. The CDR3 protein is CAPGRTKLFF. The CDR3 region has the DNA TGCGCCCCCGGGCGCACAAAACTGTTTTTT.

V and J are TRBV28 and TRBJ1-4; D uncertain. The CDR3 length is 11 residues. Germline loops: CDR1 MDHEN, CDR2 SYDVKM. V shed 5 bases and J shed 5 bases, with 3 bases lying between them. The CDR3 DNA sequence: TGTGCCAGCAGTCGGAATGAAAAACTGTTTTTT. Protein product: CASSRNEKLFF.

The chain employs TRBV7-8 and TRBJ2-7; 7 positions agree with TRBD2. CDR3 size: 13 residues. Germline trimming cut 3 bases from V and 6 bases from J; bases unmatched to any gene: 5. Germline V gives CDR1 SGHVS, CDR2 FQNEAQ. For the CDR3, the DNA is TGTGCCAGCAGCTTCAGCCCGGGAGGCGAGCAGTACTTC. This encodes CASSFSPGGEQYF.

This chain links TRBV6-5 with TRBJ1-1; 10 bases are a match to TRBD1. Losses at the gene ends were 7 bases for V and 8 bases for J; bases not matched to a gene: 4. Germline loops: CDR1 MNHEY, CDR2 SVGAGI. The CDR3 extends over 12 amino acids. CDR3 loop: CASTKTGGEAFF. The CDR3 coding sequence is TGTGCCAGCACTAAGACAGGGGGCGAAGCTTTCTTT.